These 27 T cell receptor beta chains were all obtained from the same sample, sequenced in a study of shared clonotypes between healthy human individuals. Naive CD8 cells, CD45RO-negative and positively selected for CCR7, excluded terminally differentiated effector memory CD45RA+ cells. The assay was immunoSEQ multiplex PCR, and TCRdb's table has in-frame clones only and misses some. The table lists millions of clones, around 93% of them singletons. Input material: naive CD8+ T cells from PBMCs. The receptor set was obtained from a man aged 18 to 30 in good health. Some clones in this sample may be carry-over from other donors' samples.

This chain joins TRBV7-8 and TRBJ2-3; no firm D call. CDR1 and CDR2 (germline): SGHVS, FQNEAQ. The CDR3 runs to 15 residues. Trimming shortened V by 1 base and J by 0 bases, and 8 bases separated the two germline ends. This CDR3 is CASSLEVYSTDTQYF. CDR3 nucleotides: TGTGCCAGCAGCTTAGAAGTCTACAGCACAGATACGCAGTATTTT.

J is TRBJ1-3 and V is TRBV5-4; D is possibly TRBD1 (5 bases). The germline V and J ends were trimmed by 0 bases and 2 bases, with 6 bases remaining between them. Looked up from germline, CDR1 is SGHNT and CDR2 is YYREEE (reference sequence). This CDR3 comprises 14 residues. The CDR3 DNA is TGTGCCAGCAGCTTGGCGGGGCCTGGAAACACCATATATTTT. Translated, it gives CASSLAGPGNTIYF.

CDR3 residues: CASSLRGMETQYF. Written as DNA, the CDR3 is TGTGCCAGCAGCTTAAGGGGAATGGAGACCCAGTACTTC. The chain has TRBV11-2 and TRBJ2-5, with D maybe TRBD1 (5 bases). CDR3 length: 13 amino acids. The V and J ends lost 2 bases and 5 bases respectively, with 9 bases between them. The germline CDR1 and CDR2 sequences are SGHAT and FQNNGV.

CDR3 bases: TGTGCCAGCAGCTTTTTAACTACGGGACTAGCGGTTAATGAGCAGTTCTTC. It encodes CASSFLTTGLAVNEQFF. This chain connects TRBV5-4 to TRBJ2-1; 11 bases align to TRBD2. V lost 2 bases to trimming and J lost 7 bases; unmatched junction nucleotides: 11. CDR3 length equals 17 residues. Germline values: CDR1 SGHNT, CDR2 YYREEE (reference sequence). Filled out from reference TRBV5-4 and TRBJ2-1, the complete variable domain reads ETGVTQSPTHLIKTRGQQVTLRCSSQSGHNTVSWYQQALGQGPQFIFQYYREEENGRGNFPPRFSGLQFPNYSSELNVNALELDDSALYLCASSFLTTGLAVNEQFFGPGTRLTVL.

To note about this clone: Other nucleotide sequences in the sample specify the same CDR3. The chain links TRBV6-5 to TRBJ1-1; no clear D gene. Trimming left V 2 bases short and J 2 bases short, with 6 bases between. Per the germline V gene, CDR1 is MNHEY and CDR2 is SVGAGI. The length of the CDR3 is 13 residues. The CDR3 nucleotides read TGTGCCAGCAGTTACGCCGCCAACACTGAAGCTTTCTTT. Encoded protein: CASSYAANTEAFF.

The chain carries TRBV12-5 and TRBJ1-2, with 8 bases identical to TRBD1. CDR3 size: 18 residues. Trimming cost V 1 base and J 8 bases; bases outside gene matches: 18. Germline assignment: CDR1 LGHNT and CDR2 FRNRAP. As DNA, the CDR3 is TGTGCTAGTGGTTTGGGCTTTCCGACAGGGGACCGATGGTGGGGCTACACCTTC. Amino acid sequence: CASGLGFPTGDRWWGYTF.

The gene calls are TRBV18 and TRBJ2-1; D is undetermined. Germline V gene lookup returns CDR1 KGHSH and CDR2 LQKENI. This CDR3 contains 11 residues. V shed 3 bases and J shed 8 bases, with 5 bases lying between them. CDR3 nucleotide sequence: TGTGCCAGCTCACCGGAGTATGAGCAGTTCTTC. It encodes CASSPEYEQFF.

Concerning this clone: This specimen includes other DNA sequences encoding the same CDR3. The V gene is TRBV4-1, the J gene TRBJ2-5; TRBD1 aligns across 11 bases. The ends lost 4 bases at V and 4 bases at J; junction bases unmatched: 5. Looked up from germline, CDR1 is MGHRA and CDR2 is YSYEKL. This CDR3 comprises 15 residues. For the CDR3, the DNA is TGCGCCAGCAGCCGTCCGGGACAGGGGGGAGAGACCCAGTACTTC. It encodes CASSRPGQGGETQYF.

The V and J genes are TRBV27 and TRBJ2-3, with unresolved D. Per the germline V gene, CDR1 is MNHEY and CDR2 is SMNVEV (reference sequence). V was shortened by 3 bases and J by 0 bases, with 10 bases between the two germline ends. The CDR3 has 15 amino acids. DNA for the CDR3: TGTGCCAGCAGTTTCTGGGGATTCAGCACAGATACGCAGTATTTT. Translation: CASSFWGFSTDTQYF.

V gene TRBV15 combines with J gene TRBJ2-1; TRBD2 is a possible D gene (6 bases). The CDR3 has 14 residues. Germline values: CDR1 LNHNV, CDR2 YYDKDF (reference sequence). The ends were cut back, 9 bases at V and 7 bases at J, with 19 bases in the middle. The CDR3 reads CATKGGAMGNEQFF. The CDR3 DNA reads TGTGCCACGAAAGGAGGGGCTATGGGGAATGAGCAGTTCTTC.

The rearrangement joins TRBV19 to TRBJ1-5, with TRBD1 as a possible D gene (6 bases). From germline, CDR1 is LNHDA and CDR2 SQIVND (reference sequence). This CDR3 is built from 15 residues. Trimming removed 7 bases from V and 0 bases from J, with 13 bases in between. The CDR3 nucleotides read TGTGCCAGTATCCAGACAGGATATAGCAATCAGCCCCAGCATTTT. Protein sequence: CASIQTGYSNQPQHF.

The chain carries TRBV7-8 and TRBJ2-3, with a tentative D call TRBD2 (5 bases). From germline, CDR1 is SGHVS and CDR2 FQNEAQ. The CDR3 sequence is 15 residues long. V was clipped by 5 bases and J by 0 bases, with 12 bases between them. The CDR3 here is CASSALRGSTDTQYF. CDR3 bases: TGTGCCAGCAGCGCCTTGCGCGGGAGCACAGATACGCAGTATTTT.

To note about this clone: The sample holds other DNA sequences that translate to the same CDR3. The chain carries TRBV27 and TRBJ1-1; D unresolved. There are 13 residues in the CDR3. CDR1 MNHEY and CDR2 SMNVEV come from the germline V gene (reference sequence). V lost 3 bases, J lost 1 base, and 6 bases lay in between. CDR3 sequence (DNA): TGTGCCAGCAGTTTGGGAGGGAACACTGAAGCTTTCTTT. Translation gives CASSLGGNTEAFF.

The rearrangement joins TRBV11-2 to TRBJ2-7; 7 bases are shared with TRBD1. The CDR3 is made up of 14 amino acids. The germline V gene has CDR1 SGHAT and CDR2 FQNNGV. V shed 4 bases and J 5 bases; nucleotides not matched to a gene: 8. The CDR3 here is CASSSLTGPNEQYF. DNA of the CDR3: TGTGCCAGCAGCTCATTGACAGGGCCAAACGAGCAGTACTTC.

V usage is TRBV9 and J usage is TRBJ2-1; 7 positions agree with TRBD2. The CDR3 is 13 amino acids. Looked up from germline, CDR1 is SGDLS and CDR2 is YYNGEE. In nucleotides, the CDR3 is TGTTCTTCTAGCGGAAGCTCCTACAATGAGCAGTTCTTC. Amino acid sequence: CSSSGSSYNEQFF. The full variable domain, completed using reference TRBV9 and TRBJ2-1, is DSGVTQTPKHLITATGQRVTLRCSPRSGDLSVYWYQQSLDQGLQFLIQYYNGEERAKGNILERFSAQQFPDLHSELNLSSLELGDSALYFCSSSGSSYNEQFFGPGTRLTVL.

The genes are TRBV9 and TRBJ1-1, with 8 bases that match TRBD1. The CDR3 runs 13 residues. Trimming removed 2 bases from V and 7 bases from J; junction bases left unmatched: 4. Germline V gives CDR1 SGDLS, CDR2 YYNGEE. In nucleotides, the CDR3 is TGTGCCAGCAGCGTCCGGGACAGGAGTGAAGCTTTCTTT. Encoded protein: CASSVRDRSEAFF.

Note on this clone: A much larger clone differs from this one at a single base, so this may be a read error. This rearrangement joins TRBV28 to TRBJ2-6; D perhaps matches TRBD1 (6 bases). Trimming shortened V by 5 bases and J by 1 base, and 6 bases separated the two germline ends. Looked up from germline, CDR1 is MDHEN and CDR2 is SYDVKM. The CDR3 totals 14 residues. Written as DNA, the CDR3 is TGTGCCAGCAGTGACAGGTCTGGGGCCAACGTCCTGACTTTC. Its translation: CASSDRSGANVLTF.

The gene calls are TRBV7-9 and TRBJ2-1; TRBD2 agrees at 8 bases. After removal of 4 bases from V and 2 bases from J, the junction contained 7 bases not matched to a gene. The germline CDR1 and CDR2 sequences are SEHNR and FQNEAQ (reference sequence). The CDR3 totals 16 residues. In DNA, the CDR3 is TGTGCCAGCAGCTCCCGTACTAGCGGTACCTACAATGAGCAGTTCTTC. Its translation: CASSSRTSGTYNEQFF.

Points on this clone: The sample holds other DNA sequences that translate to the same CDR3. J is TRBJ2-7 and V is TRBV27, with D possibly matching TRBD2 (6 bases). CDR1 MNHEY and CDR2 SMNVEV come from the germline V gene (reference sequence). Trimming took 0 bases from V and 5 from J, leaving 8 bases between them. CDR3 length: 13 amino acids. CDR3 DNA sequence: TGTGCCAGCAGTTTATCTCCGGGGGACGAGCAGTACTTC. Its protein product is CASSLSPGDEQYF.

The chain joins TRBV28 to TRBJ2-7, with 14 bases fitting TRBD2. The CDR3 totals 18 residues. V trimming: 4 bases; J trimming: 4 bases; junction bases outside the gene matches: 12. Germline V lookup: CDR1 MDHEN, CDR2 SYDVKM. CDR3 DNA sequence: TGTGCCAGCAGTTCCCACACCGGGACTAGCGGGAGATGGTACGAGCAGTACTTC. Translation: CASSSHTGTSGRWYEQYF.

The chain recombines TRBV28 with TRBJ1-4; D might be TRBD1 (5 bases). V was cut by 7 bases and J by 7 bases, with 19 bases left in between. The CDR3 loop spans 15 amino acids. CDR1 is MDHEN, CDR2 SYDVKM, per germline. For the CDR3, the DNA is TGTGCCAGCACTAACGGGGGTAATTTAGGTGAAAAACTGTTTTTT. It encodes CASTNGGNLGEKLFF.

The chain recombines TRBV13 with TRBJ1-1; tentatively, D is TRBD1 (5 bases). The CDR3 length is 13 residues. V lost 5 bases to trimming and J lost 5 bases, with 12 bases between them. Per the germline V gene, CDR1 is PRHDT and CDR2 is FYEKMQ (reference sequence). The CDR3 DNA reads as TGTGCCAGCAGCATGGGGGTACGTACTGAAGCTTTCTTT. Encoded protein: CASSMGVRTEAFF.

This clone has a single count. The chain links TRBV27 to TRBJ2-1, with 9 bases matching TRBD2. This CDR3 has 16 residues. Looked up from germline, CDR1 is MNHEY and CDR2 is SMNVEV (reference sequence). J lost 4 bases, V lost 5 bases, and 9 bases had no gene match. This CDR3 reads CASSPYLAGLYNEQFF. The CDR3 DNA is TGTGCCAGCAGTCCATATCTAGCGGGACTGTACAATGAGCAGTTCTTC.

V gene TRBV2 combines with J gene TRBJ2-6; 11 bases are a match to TRBD1. CDR3 length: 17 amino acids. Trimming removed 4 bases from V and 4 bases from J; junction bases left unmatched: 6. Germline V gene lookup returns CDR1 SNHLY and CDR2 FYNNEI. In DNA, the CDR3 is TGTGCCAGCAGTGGCGGACAGGGGGCGGACGGGGCCAACGTCCTGACTTTC. Translation: CASSGGQGADGANVLTF.

The chain couples TRBV28 to TRBJ1-5; D might be TRBD1 (5 bases). Trimming pared 5 bases from V and 0 bases from J, leaving 26 bases between. This CDR3 comprises 20 residues. The germline V gene encodes CDR1 MDHEN and CDR2 SYDVKM. The CDR3 DNA reads as TGTGCCAGCAGTACGAACCCGGCTGTTAGAACAGGCCATAGCAATCAGCCCCAGCATTTT. Translated: CASSTNPAVRTGHSNQPQHF.

V gene TRBV9 combines with J gene TRBJ2-7, with 13 positions matching TRBD2. V trimming: 4 bases; J trimming: 4 bases; junction bases outside the gene matches: 8. Germline CDR1 is SGDLS and CDR2 is YYNGEE. The CDR3 is 16 amino acids. CDR3 region: CASSPRTSGSVYEQYF. The CDR3 DNA reads as TGTGCCAGCAGCCCCAGGACTAGCGGGAGCGTGTACGAGCAGTACTTC.

The chain recombines TRBV7-9 with TRBJ2-7, with TRBD2 matching 9 bases. The CDR3 covers 15 residues. Trimming took 5 bases from V and 6 from J; bases not matched to a gene: 11. Germline V gene lookup returns CDR1 SEHNR and CDR2 FQNEAQ (reference sequence). CDR3 nucleotide sequence: TGTGCCAGCAGCGTCGCCGGGACTAGCCGCTTCGAGCAGTACTTC. Translating gives CASSVAGTSRFEQYF.